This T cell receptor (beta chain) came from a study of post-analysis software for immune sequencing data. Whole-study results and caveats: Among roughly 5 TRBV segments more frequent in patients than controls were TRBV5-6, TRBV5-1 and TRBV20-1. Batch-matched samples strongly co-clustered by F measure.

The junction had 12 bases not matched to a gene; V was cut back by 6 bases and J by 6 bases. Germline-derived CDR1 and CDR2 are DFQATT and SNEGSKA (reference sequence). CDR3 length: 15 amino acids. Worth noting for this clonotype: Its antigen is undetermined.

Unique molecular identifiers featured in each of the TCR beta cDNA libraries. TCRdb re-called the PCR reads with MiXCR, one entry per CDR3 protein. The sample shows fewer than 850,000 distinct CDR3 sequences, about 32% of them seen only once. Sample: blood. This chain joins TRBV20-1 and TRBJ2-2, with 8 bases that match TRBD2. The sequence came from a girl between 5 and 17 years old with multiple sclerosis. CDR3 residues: CSARTSGGGSGELFF. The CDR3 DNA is TGCAGTGCCCGGACCAGCGGGGGTGGGTCCGGGGAGCTGTTTTTT.